Presented here are 27 T cell receptor beta chains from one specimen sequenced in a study of response to subunit inactivated influenza vaccine. From the RT-PCR reads, TCRdb called clonotypes with MiXCR, one entry per CDR3 protein. The sample contains about 300,000 distinct CDR3 sequences, roughly a fifth of which appear only once. The source material was PBMCs from blood, sampled 21 months after vaccination. The origin of the receptors is a man aged 45-69 years who received an inactivated influenza vaccine.

The V and J genes are TRBV20-1 and TRBJ1-2; 10 bases match TRBD1. CDR3 length: 14 amino acids. Germline V lookup: CDR1 DFQATT, CDR2 SNEGSKA (reference sequence). CDR3 DNA: TGCAGGGTCTCTGGGACAGGGGCTAACTATGGCTACACCTTC. This codes for CRVSGTGANYGYTF.

J is TRBJ1-3 and V is TRBV15; D gene uncertain. Germline assignment: CDR1 LNHNV and CDR2 YYDKDF (reference sequence). With 0 bases removed from V and 2 bases from J, the gap between germline ends came to 17 bases. The CDR3 is 18 residues long. CDR3 sequence reads: CATSRDLLSGLPGNTIYF. The CDR3 DNA sequence: TGTGCCACCAGCAGAGATCTCCTTTCCGGGCTCCCTGGAAACACCATATATTTT.

This clonotype has more than one count but fewer than ten. The chain joins TRBV12-3 or TRBV12-4 to TRBJ2-5; D remains ambiguous. This CDR3 has 12 amino acids. V was clipped by 7 bases and J by 4 bases, with 10 bases between them. The chain's CDR3 is CASTTFGETQYF. The DNA for the CDR3 is TGTGCCAGCACCACCTTTGGAGAGACCCAGTACTTC.

This sequence joins TRBV29-1 and TRBJ2-1; TRBD1 aligns across 8 bases. Germline-derived CDR1 and CDR2 are SQVTM and ANQGSEA. This CDR3 comprises 12 residues. V lost 2 bases, J lost 6 bases, and 0 bases stayed unmatched. CDR3 nucleotide sequence: TGCAGCGTTGAACAGGGGGCCAATGAGCAGTTCTTC. The encoded protein is CSVEQGANEQFF.

This clonotype was counted a few times. The chain combines TRBV12-3 or TRBV12-4 with TRBJ2-1; 14 bases are shared with TRBD2. The CDR3 has 14 residues. V trimming: 7 bases; J trimming: 9 bases; junction bases outside the gene matches: 5. Written as DNA, the CDR3 is TGTGCCAGCACCGCGGGACTAGCGGGAGTTGAGCAGTTCTTC. As protein: CASTAGLAGVEQFF.

CDR3: CASSPQGTSGSKTQYF. CDR3 sequence (DNA): TGTGCCAGCAGCCCACAGGGGACTAGCGGGAGTAAGACCCAGTACTTC. The chain joins TRBV7-2 to TRBJ2-5, with 14 bases that match TRBD2. This CDR3 is 16 amino acids long. V was pared by 5 bases and J by 6 bases, with 8 bases of the junction left unmatched. Germline values: CDR1 SGHTA, CDR2 FQGNSA.

This clonotype was seen more than once but under ten times. J is TRBJ2-2 and V is TRBV4-3; D is tentatively TRBD1 or TRBD2 (5 bases each). Per the germline V gene, CDR1 is LGHNA and CDR2 is YSLEER. The CDR3 length is 17 residues. With 4 bases removed from V and 2 bases from J, the gap between germline ends came to 17 bases. Here the CDR3 DNA reads TGCGCCAGCAGCCCACAAAGGGGACGGCTCAACACCGGGGAGCTGTTTTTT. Its translation: CASSPQRGRLNTGELFF.

There are a few counts of this clonotype. The chain employs TRBV27 and TRBJ2-7; unclear D gene. Germline CDR1 reads MNHEY; CDR2 reads SMNVEV (reference sequence). The V end lost 6 bases, the J end lost 2 bases, and 11 bases lay between the germline ends. The CDR3 has 13 residues. Written as DNA, the CDR3 is TGTGCCAGCAGGCTCACGGTGGCCTACGAGCAGTACTTC. Protein: CASRLTVAYEQYF.

This clonotype was seen more than once but under ten times. This chain links TRBV4-1 with TRBJ1-2; 9 bases map to TRBD1. CDR3 length equals 15 residues. The V segment lost 5 bases and the J segment 8 bases; nucleotides outside the gene matches: 12. Germline assignment: CDR1 MGHRA and CDR2 YSYEKL. CDR3 region: CASSEPGQGGFGYTF. Here the CDR3 DNA reads TGCGCCAGCAGCGAGCCGGGACAGGGAGGTTTCGGCTACACCTTC.

A single count supports this clonotype. J is TRBJ1-5 and V is TRBV4-1; D is unclear. V gave up 1 base and J gave up 4 bases, with 11 bases separating them. The CDR3 is 15 amino acids. Germline V gives CDR1 MGHRA, CDR2 YSYEKL. CDR3 region: CASSQGVLGNQPQHF. The CDR3, as DNA: TGCGCCAGCAGCCAAGGGGTGTTGGGGAATCAGCCCCAGCATTTT.

This clonotype was seen a handful of times. The chain links TRBV29-1 to TRBJ1-2; D possibly corresponds to TRBD1 (6 bases). The V end lost 7 bases, the J end lost 2 bases, and 23 bases lay between the germline ends. CDR1 SQVTM and CDR2 ANQGSEA come from the germline V gene. This CDR3 is built from 16 residues. The CDR3 spells CSAERGAGDSNYGYTF. Here the CDR3 DNA reads TGCAGCGCTGAGCGCGGGGCAGGGGATTCCAACTATGGCTACACCTTC.

This clonotype was seen a few times. This chain uses TRBV20-1 with TRBJ2-1; D might be TRBD1 (6 bases). Trimming took off 2 bases at V and 9 bases at J, with 11 bases between the two ends. Germline CDR1 and CDR2: DFQATT and SNEGSKA (reference sequence). The CDR3 loop spans 12 amino acids. CDR3: CSARPTGTEQFF. DNA for the CDR3: TGCAGTGCTAGACCTACAGGGACTGAGCAGTTCTTC.

This clonotype was found a few times. This chain joins TRBV5-1 and TRBJ1-1; D is undetermined. CDR1 and CDR2 (germline): SGHRS, YFSETQ. The V end lost 0 bases, the J end lost 1 base, and 7 bases lay between the germline ends. This CDR3 has 14 residues. CDR3 region: CASSLEGPNTEAFF. CDR3 DNA: TGCGCCAGCAGCTTGGAGGGCCCGAACACTGAAGCTTTCTTT.

The chain has TRBV29-1 and TRBJ1-4; D uncertain. V shed 7 bases and J shed 8 bases, with 14 bases lying between them. The CDR3 consists of 12 residues. From germline, CDR1 is SQVTM and CDR2 ANQGSEA. CDR3 sequence: CSAVTGSEKLFF. The CDR3 nucleotides read TGCAGCGCCGTTACCGGAAGCGAAAAACTGTTTTTT. The entire variable domain, with the rest obtained from reference TRBV29-1 and TRBJ1-4, is as follows: SAVISQKPSRDICQRGTSLTIQCQVDSQVTMMFWYRQQPGQSLTLIATANQGSEATYESGFVIDKFPISRPNLTFSTLTVSNMSPEDSSIYLCSAVTGSEKLFFGSGTQLSVL.

The J gene is TRBJ2-3, the V gene TRBV3-1, with 10 bases that match TRBD1. V gave up 3 bases and J gave up 2 bases; unmatched junction bases: 2. CDR1 is LGHDT, CDR2 YNNKEL, per germline (reference sequence). CDR3 length: 15 residues. DNA of the CDR3: TGTGCCAGCAGCCAGGGACAGGGGAACACAGATACGCAGTATTTT. It codes for CASSQGQGNTDTQYF.

This clonotype was detected a few times. J is TRBJ2-1 and V is TRBV11-3; D remains ambiguous. V dropped 5 bases and J dropped 7 bases, with 12 bases sitting between them. The CDR3 has 13 residues. Germline V gene lookup returns CDR1 SGHNT and CDR2 YENEEA. The CDR3 nucleotides read TGTGCCAGCAGCCGCGGATTAGATAATGAGCAGTTCTTC. Protein product: CASSRGLDNEQFF.

The chain combines TRBV5-1 with TRBJ1-2, with 7 bases aligning to TRBD1. The CDR3 is made up of 15 amino acids. Unmatched junction bases numbered 8, after V lost 3 bases and J lost 3 bases. Germline V gene sequence: CDR1 SGHRS, CDR2 YFSETQ. CDR3 loop: CASSSDWQGDYGYTF. Written as DNA, the CDR3 is TGCGCCAGCAGCTCGGATTGGCAGGGGGACTATGGCTACACCTTC.

CDR3: CASSLMTGVAYEQYF. DNA for the CDR3: TGCGCCAGCAGCTTGATGACAGGGGTTGCCTACGAGCAGTACTTC. This rearrangement joins TRBV5-1 to TRBJ2-7; 8 positions agree with TRBD1. J lost 2 bases, V lost 1 base, and 5 bases had no gene match. Per the germline V gene, CDR1 is SGHRS and CDR2 is YFSETQ. The CDR3 runs 15 residues.

This clonotype was found once. Germline is not matched at one junction end, which may reflect a read error. The J gene is TRBJ1-5, the V gene TRBV12-3 or TRBV12-4; D ambiguous. The CDR3 spans 16 residues. CDR3 bases: TGTGCCAGCAGTTTAGGGGCGGGATATAGCAGTCAGCCCCAGCATTTT. This gives the protein CASSLGAGYSSQPQHF.

The chain employs TRBV28 and TRBJ2-1; 7 bases agree with TRBD1. The junction had 9 bases not matched to a gene; V was cut back by 8 bases and J by 2 bases. CDR1 and CDR2 from the germline V gene are MDHEN and SYDVKM. CDR3 length equals 15 residues. The CDR3 bases are TGTGCCAGCCGGGCTAGACAGGGAGCCTACAATGAGCAGTTCTTC. Encoded protein: CASRARQGAYNEQFF.

This chain uses TRBV15 with TRBJ2-3; D may match TRBD1 or TRBD2 (5 bases each). Per the germline V gene, CDR1 is LNHNV and CDR2 is YYDKDF (reference sequence). CDR3 length: 16 amino acids. The V and J ends lost 0 bases and 2 bases respectively, with 12 bases between them. The chain's CDR3 is CATSRDRGPFTDTQYF. In DNA form, the CDR3 reads TGTGCCACCAGCAGAGATCGGGGACCTTTCACAGATACGCAGTATTTT.

This clonotype was observed a few times. This rearrangement joins TRBV6-4 to TRBJ2-1, with D possibly called TRBD1 or TRBD2 (6 bases each). Germline assignment: CDR1 MRHNA and CDR2 SNTAGT. The V end was cut by 4 bases, the J end by 0 bases, with 13 bases between. This CDR3 comprises 16 residues. This chain's CDR3 is CASSGGAWSSYNEQFF. CDR3 bases: TGTGCCAGCAGTGGGGGGGCATGGTCCTCCTACAATGAGCAGTTCTTC.

This clonotype was seen at least ten times. V is TRBV5-1 and J is TRBJ1-1; TRBD1 is a possible D gene (6 bases). V lost 4 bases to trimming and J lost 5 bases, with 12 bases between them. This CDR3 is built from 13 residues. CDR1 and CDR2 (germline): SGHRS, YFSETQ. CDR3 amino acids: CASSQQGRTEAFF. The CDR3 DNA reads TGCGCCAGCAGCCAACAGGGTAGAACTGAAGCTTTCTTT.

The table lists this clonotype with many counts. This sequence joins TRBV5-1 and TRBJ1-5, with 7 bases matching TRBD1. Germline loops: CDR1 SGHRS, CDR2 YFSETQ. V lost 4 bases, J lost 5 bases, and 6 bases stayed unmatched. There are 14 residues in the CDR3. This chain's CDR3 is CASSPGQVDQPQHF. DNA of the CDR3: TGCGCCAGCAGCCCCGGACAGGTCGATCAGCCCCAGCATTTT.

The genes are TRBV4-3 and TRBJ1-1; 8 nucleotides match TRBD1. There are 16 residues in the CDR3. The V and J ends lost 0 bases and 6 bases, in that order; junction bases with no gene match: 9. Germline V CDR1 and CDR2: LGHNA, YSLEER. The CDR3 spells CASSQDLDRGEAEAFF. In DNA, the CDR3 is TGCGCCAGCAGCCAAGATCTAGACAGGGGTGAGGCTGAAGCTTTCTTT.

This clonotype has just a few counts. This chain joins TRBV10-3 and TRBJ1-2; TRBD1 agrees at 8 bases. From germline, CDR1 is ENHRY and CDR2 SYGVKD. This CDR3 region has 14 residues. J was trimmed by 6 bases and V by 1 base; bases with no gene match: 4. The CDR3 coding sequence is TGTGCCATCAGTGAGTTGGACAGGGAGGATGGCTACACCTTC. Translating it yields CAISELDREDGYTF.

This clonotype was counted only a few times. V gene TRBV28 combines with J gene TRBJ1-2; D remains unclear. The V end was cut by 2 bases, the J end by 5 bases, with 3 bases between. The CDR3 length is 11 residues. Germline assignment: CDR1 MDHEN and CDR2 SYDVKM. CDR3 region: CASSLAYGYTF. In nucleotides, the CDR3 is TGTGCCAGCAGTTTAGCATATGGCTACACCTTC.